One and the same sample provided the 28 T cell receptor beta chains below, sequenced in a study of identifying expanded T cells in peripheral blood. Here immunoSEQ multiplex PCR was the method, and the copy in TCRdb shows in-frame clones only, minus some. Among about 58,000 clones listed, roughly 89% were seen once. The sequencing sample was made of blood. The receptors originated from a person aged 18 to 69 in good health.

The chain's CDR3 is CASSQYTSSYEQYF. DNA for the CDR3: TGTGCCAGCAGCCAATACACTAGCAGCTACGAGCAGTACTTC. The chain recombines TRBV6-1 with TRBJ2-7, with a possible D match to TRBD2 (6 bases). V gave up 6 bases and J gave up 3 bases, with 15 bases separating them. The CDR3 loop spans 14 amino acids. Germline values: CDR1 MNHNS, CDR2 SASEGT.

The table lists this clone with a count of one. V gene TRBV7-2 combines with J gene TRBJ1-1; no definite D call. This CDR3 has 13 amino acids. Per the germline V gene, CDR1 is SGHTA and CDR2 is FQGNSA. V was shortened by 1 base and J by 1 base, with 4 bases between the two germline ends. CDR3 region: CASSLGKNTEAFF. CDR3 DNA: TGTGCCAGCAGCTTAGGTAAGAACACTGAAGCTTTCTTT.

This clone has a single count. This chain links TRBV10-3 with TRBJ2-3; 13 bases match TRBD2. The CDR3 is made up of 18 amino acids. Germline V gene data show CDR1 as ENHRY and CDR2 as SYGVKD. V gave up 4 bases and J gave up 2 bases; unmatched junction bases: 9. This CDR3 reads CAISGSRLAGGATDTQYF. The CDR3 nucleotides are TGTGCCATCAGTGGGTCCCGACTAGCGGGAGGTGCCACAGATACGCAGTATTTT.

CDR3: CASSLHPSGRPPGELFF. The CDR3 DNA follows: TGTGCCAGCAGCTTACACCCTAGCGGGAGGCCCCCCGGGGAGCTGTTTTTT. This chain links TRBV7-2 with TRBJ2-2, with 11 bases lining up with TRBD2. Germline loops: CDR1 SGHTA, CDR2 FQGNSA. V lost 2 bases, J lost 6 bases, and 8 bases stayed unmatched. CDR3 size: 17 residues.

V gene TRBV27 combines with J gene TRBJ1-1; TRBD1 might be the D (6 bases). The CDR3 spans 15 residues. Germline lookup yields CDR1 MNHEY and CDR2 SMNVEV (reference sequence). Trimming cost V 2 bases and J 1 base, with 11 bases left between them. CDR3 coding DNA: TGTGCCAGCAGTTTAAGGGCAGGGGCGAACACTGAAGCTTTCTTT. Translating it yields CASSLRAGANTEAFF.

The rearrangement uses TRBV7-8 and TRBJ2-7; D gene uncertain. Germline V gene sequence: CDR1 SGHVS, CDR2 FQNEAQ. This CDR3 contains 18 residues. The V end lost 1 base, the J end lost 5 bases, and 24 bases lay between the germline ends. DNA for the CDR3: TGTGCCAGCAGCTTAGGGGCAGGATCCCTAGGTGACCTCCACGAGCAGTACTTC. This codes for CASSLGAGSLGDLHEQYF.

In DNA form, the CDR3 reads TGTGCCAGCAGCTCCAAGCCTAAGGACGGAAGAAACATTCAGTACTTC. Protein product: CASSSKPKDGRNIQYF. This chain joins TRBV7-2 and TRBJ2-4; D unclear. CDR1 and CDR2 (germline): SGHTA, FQGNSA. V lost 4 bases and J 6 bases, leaving 19 bases between the germline ends. This CDR3 is built from 16 residues.

Only one count was recorded for this clone. V gene TRBV7-6 combines with J gene TRBJ2-3, with D tentatively TRBD1 or TRBD2 (5 bases each). V lost 1 base and J lost 3, with 11 bases in between. The V gene's germline CDR1 is SGHVS and CDR2 FNYEAQ. CDR3 length: 15 residues. The CDR3 nucleotides read TGTGCCAGCAGCTTAGGGGCCGGGGCTACAGATACGCAGTATTTT. Its protein is CASSLGAGATDTQYF.

This sequence joins TRBV7-2 and TRBJ2-7, with a possible D match to TRBD2 (5 bases). CDR1 and CDR2 from the germline V gene are SGHTA and FQGNSA. V dropped 8 bases and J dropped 3 bases, with 20 bases sitting between them. This CDR3 contains 15 residues. CDR3 in DNA: TGTGCCAGCGGAAAACCTAGCTGGGCCATCTACGAGCAGTACTTC. Its protein is CASGKPSWAIYEQYF. Filled out from reference TRBV7-2 and TRBJ2-7, the complete variable domain reads GAGVSQSPSNKVTEKGKDVELRCDPISGHTALYWYRQSLGQGLEFLIYFQGNSAPDKSGLPSDRFSAERTGGSVSTLTIQRTQQEDSAVYLCASGKPSWAIYEQYFGPGTRLTVT.

V is TRBV30 and J is TRBJ2-3; 11 bases fit TRBD1. The germline CDR1 and CDR2 sequences are GTSNPN and SVGIG (reference sequence). J was trimmed by 6 bases and V by 5 bases; bases with no gene match: 4. The CDR3 loop spans 13 amino acids. The CDR3 sequence: CAWRTGGADTQYF. The CDR3 DNA reads as TGTGCCTGGCGGACAGGGGGCGCCGATACGCAGTATTTT.

A word on this clone: One junction end does not reproduce the germline sequence, and a read error may be involved. The chain uses TRBV7-7 and TRBJ2-5; 9 bases are shared with TRBD2. This CDR3 is 16 amino acids long. Germline V gene data show CDR1 as SSHAT and CDR2 as FNYEAQ (reference sequence). CDR3 loop: CASSLGRRGGQETQYF. The CDR3 DNA is TGTGCTAGCAGCTTGGGACGGCGGGGGGGCCAAGAGACCCAGTACTTC.

The chain has TRBV5-1 and TRBJ2-3; 9 nucleotides line up with TRBD2. Germline-derived CDR1 and CDR2 are SGHRS and YFSETQ. Germline trimming cut 0 bases from V and 2 bases from J; bases unmatched to any gene: 10. This CDR3 region has 18 residues. The CDR3: CASSLEPRGGAPTDTQYF. The CDR3 nucleotides read TGCGCCAGCAGCTTGGAGCCCCGCGGGGGGGCCCCCACAGATACGCAGTATTTT. Combining the CDR3 with reference TRBV5-1 and TRBJ2-3 gives the whole variable domain KAGVTQTPRYLIKTRGQQVTLSCSPISGHRSVSWYQQTPGQGLQFLFEYFSETQRNKGNFPGRFSGRQFSNSRSEMNVSTLELGDSALYLCASSLEPRGGAPTDTQYFGPGTRLTVL.

This chain links TRBV6-5 with TRBJ2-2; possibly TRBD1 or TRBD2 for D (6 bases each). In germline, CDR1 is MNHEY, CDR2 SVGAGI. V lost 5 bases and J 1 base, leaving 11 bases between the germline ends. The CDR3 is made up of 15 amino acids. The CDR3 DNA reads as TGTGCCAGCAGTCCGGGGGCAGGGAACACCGGGGAGCTGTTTTTT. Amino acids: CASSPGAGNTGELFF.

This chain joins TRBV2 and TRBJ1-1; D might be TRBD1 (5 bases). Trimming removed 6 bases from V and 7 bases from J, with 15 bases in between. CDR1 is SNHLY and CDR2 is FYNNEI in the germline V gene. The CDR3 consists of 13 residues. The DNA for the CDR3 is TGTGCCAGCAGGAGGGGTGGGGGATATGAAGCTTTCTTT. This translates into CASRRGGGYEAFF.

The table lists this clone with a count of one. The chain links TRBV7-2 to TRBJ2-1; 7 positions match TRBD2. V lost 3 bases and J lost 9; bases outside the gene matches: 5. This CDR3 region has 13 residues. From germline, CDR1 is SGHTA and CDR2 FQGNSA. CDR3 sequence (DNA): TGTGCCAGCAGCTTCGCGGGAGTCCCTGAGCAGTTCTTC. This translates into CASSFAGVPEQFF.

This chain joins TRBV30 and TRBJ2-5, with TRBD1 matching over 7 bases. Germline CDR1 reads GTSNPN; CDR2 reads SVGIG (reference sequence). This CDR3 spans 13 amino acids. V lost 5 bases and J lost 3; bases outside the gene matches: 6. The CDR3 bases are TGTGCCTGGGCGACAGGGTCGGAAGAGACCCAGTACTTC. Its translation is CAWATGSEETQYF.

The V and J genes are TRBV11-2 and TRBJ2-3, with a weak D call TRBD2 (7 bases). V dropped 2 bases and J dropped 9 bases, with 12 bases sitting between them. In germline, CDR1 is SGHAT, CDR2 FQNNGV. This CDR3 has 13 residues. This CDR3 is CASSLREGGTQYF. The DNA for the CDR3 is TGTGCCAGCAGCTTAAGGGAGGGGGGCACGCAGTATTTT.

In its sample, this clone was seen a few times. The genes are TRBV7-2 and TRBJ2-3; 9 bases are a match to TRBD2. V lost 4 bases and J lost 0; bases outside the gene matches: 5. The CDR3 is 16 residues long. Germline CDR1 SGHTA, CDR2 FQGNSA. The CDR3 DNA reads TGTGCCAGCAGCTCAAGACTAGCGGCTAGCACAGATACGCAGTATTTT. This sequence encodes CASSSRLAASTDTQYF.

The V and J genes are TRBV19 and TRBJ1-1; 7 positions match TRBD1. This CDR3 comprises 14 residues. V was clipped by 6 bases and J by 5 bases; unmatched bases: 9. The germline V gene has CDR1 LNHDA and CDR2 SQIVND (reference sequence). The CDR3 protein is CASSPDRVRTEAFF. The CDR3 DNA reads as TGTGCCAGTAGCCCAGACAGGGTTCGGACTGAAGCTTTCTTT.

The genes are TRBV5-1 and TRBJ2-7; D possibly matches TRBD1 or TRBD2 (6 bases each). Germline V gene lookup returns CDR1 SGHRS and CDR2 YFSETQ. Between the trimmed V and J ends, which lost 3 bases and 4 bases, there was a span of 14 bases. This CDR3 has 14 residues. CDR3 amino acids: CASSSGRGGYEQYF. Here the CDR3 DNA reads TGCGCCAGCAGCTCCGGACGAGGGGGGTACGAGCAGTACTTC.

This chain connects TRBV5-4 to TRBJ1-1, with a weak D call TRBD1 (5 bases). V was cut by 2 bases and J by 6 bases, with 11 bases left in between. The CDR3 loop spans 13 amino acids. The germline V gene encodes CDR1 SGHNT and CDR2 YYREEE (reference sequence). The CDR3 is CASSFPGVAEAFF. CDR3 nucleotides: TGTGCCAGCAGCTTTCCGGGGGTTGCTGAAGCTTTCTTT.

V usage is TRBV7-2 and J usage is TRBJ1-6; tentatively, D is TRBD1 (6 bases). V was clipped by 0 bases and J by 6 bases, with 12 bases between them. The CDR3 has 16 residues. Germline V gene lookup returns CDR1 SGHTA and CDR2 FQGNSA. CDR3 nucleotides: TGTGCCAGCAGCTTAGCTATACAGGGTGGTAATTCACCCCTCCACTTT. It specifies CASSLAIQGGNSPLHF.

The rearrangement joins TRBV19 to TRBJ1-5; perhaps TRBD1 as D (5 bases). V lost 6 bases and J 2 bases, leaving 14 bases between the germline ends. The CDR3 extends over 15 amino acids. CDR1 is LNHDA and CDR2 is SQIVND in the germline V gene (reference sequence). CDR3 protein: CASSTWGRGNQPQHF. The CDR3, as DNA: TGTGCCAGTAGCACCTGGGGCAGGGGCAATCAGCCCCAGCATTTT.

The chain is built from TRBV6-1 and TRBJ1-5; TRBD1 aligns across 8 bases. V was clipped by 2 bases and J by 5 bases; unmatched bases: 2. From germline, CDR1 is MNHNS and CDR2 SASEGT. The CDR3 sequence is 14 residues long. The CDR3 protein is CASSERQGYQPQHF. CDR3 bases: TGTGCCAGCAGTGAAAGACAGGGGTATCAGCCCCAGCATTTT.

This chain joins TRBV27 and TRBJ1-2, with 7 bases lining up with TRBD1. The CDR3 extends over 15 amino acids. Germline lookup yields CDR1 MNHEY and CDR2 SMNVEV (reference sequence). The junction had 9 bases not matched to a gene; V was cut back by 5 bases and J by 3 bases. In DNA form, the CDR3 reads TGTGCCAGCAGTGCGACAGGGTTGGGGGACTATGGCTACACCTTC. As protein: CASSATGLGDYGYTF.

This sequence joins TRBV7-2 and TRBJ2-1; 10 positions agree with TRBD2. Germline V gene data show CDR1 as SGHTA and CDR2 as FQGNSA. This CDR3 is 14 amino acids long. V dropped 1 base and J dropped 8; count of bases not matched to a gene: 2. Here the CDR3 reads CASSLVSGGYEQFF. The CDR3 DNA sequence: TGTGCCAGCAGCTTAGTTAGCGGGGGGTATGAGCAGTTCTTC. The full variable domain, in which reference TRBV7-2 and TRBJ2-1 provide the parts outside the CDR3, is GAGVSQSPSNKVTEKGKDVELRCDPISGHTALYWYRQSLGQGLEFLIYFQGNSAPDKSGLPSDRFSAERTGGSVSTLTIQRTQQEDSAVYLCASSLVSGGYEQFFGPGTRLTVL.

This chain links TRBV28 with TRBJ1-1; D call uncertain. The germline V gene has CDR1 MDHEN and CDR2 SYDVKM. This CDR3 contains 14 residues. V was trimmed by 3 bases and J by 2 bases, leaving 10 bases between them. The CDR3 DNA is TGTGCCAGCAGTTTGCTGGGCGATAACACTGAAGCTTTCTTT. It translates to CASSLLGDNTEAFF.

This chain uses TRBV4-1 with TRBJ1-1, with D tentatively TRBD1 (5 bases). Germline assignment: CDR1 MGHRA and CDR2 YSYEKL. V lost 0 bases and J lost 0, with 14 bases in between. The CDR3 spans 17 residues. CDR3 in DNA: TGCGCCAGCAGCCAAGATTTGCGGACATCAGTGAACACTGAAGCTTTCTTT. Amino acids: CASSQDLRTSVNTEAFF.